The rows below give T cell receptor beta chains drawn from one sample of a study of CD8 T cells in ankylosing spondylitis. TCRdb reprocessed the 5' RACE reads via MiXCR and lists one record per CDR3 protein. The profile covers around 100,000 distinct CDR3 sequences, with nearly 25% appearing a single time and 9% to 15% taken by the ten largest. The sequenced material came from synovial fluid, either unsorted or a sorted T cell fraction (not recorded which). The origin of the receptors is a male donor with ankylosing spondylitis. The CDR3 runs from the conserved cysteine through the conserved F or W. Fields, in order: J gene, V gene, clone size, D gene, CDR3 protein, CDR3 DNA. D genes are given only for firm matches. The size entry is marked missing in some rows and otherwise reads once, few, many or a size class.

>TRBJ2-2|TRBV11-2|-|TRBD1
CASSPDRDGELFF
TGTGCCAGCAGCCCGGACAGGGACGGGGAGCTGTTTTTT
>TRBJ1-5|TRBV12-3/TRBV12-4|-|-
CASSTSGIGGQPQHF
TGTGCCAGCAGTACCTCCGGGATCGGGGGTCAGCCCCAGCATTTT
>TRBJ1-1|TRBV19|many|-
CATFDWDTEAFF
TGTGCCACTTTCGATTGGGACACTGAAGCTTTCTTT
>TRBJ1-3|TRBV29-1|many|TRBD1
CSVEDRGVRNTIYF
TGCAGCGTTGAGGACAGGGGAGTCAGAAACACCATATATTTT
>TRBJ2-1|TRBV11-3|-|-
CASSRDLVEQFF
TGTGCCAGCAGCCGCGATTTGGTTGAGCAGTTCTTC
>TRBJ1-2|TRBV29-1|-|-
CSVEDRGGYTF
TGCAGCGTTGAAGACCGGGGTGGCTACACCTTC
>TRBJ2-5|TRBV3-1|many|TRBD2
CASSQESGRGETQYF
TGTGCCAGCAGCCAAGAGAGCGGGAGGGGAGAGACCCAGTACTTC
>TRBJ1-2|TRBV20-1|many|-
CSADERDTF
TGCAGTGCCGACGAAAGGGACACCTTC
>TRBJ2-7|TRBV5-1|-|TRBD1
CASSTQGGDEQYF
TGCGCCAGCAGCACACAGGGGGGTGACGAGCAGTACTTC
>TRBJ2-3|TRBV24-1|few|TRBD1
CATRRQGLDTQYF
TGTGCCACCAGACGACAGGGTTTGGATACGCAGTATTTT
>TRBJ1-5|TRBV2|-|TRBD1
CASRQVGQGRDQPQHF
TGTGCCAGCAGGCAGGTGGGACAGGGGAGGGATCAGCCCCAGCATTTT
>TRBJ2-4|TRBV20-1|-|TRBD1
CSARDRAGNIQYF
TGCAGTGCTAGGGACAGGGCAGGGAACATTCAGTACTTC
>TRBJ2-7|TRBV15|once|TRBD1
CATSTRQGTYLLGEQYF
TGTGCCACCAGCACTCGACAGGGGACGTATCTTCTCGGCGAGCAGTACTTC
>TRBJ2-3|TRBV18|-|TRBD1
CASSGQGTDTQYF
TGTGCCAGCTCAGGACAGGGCACAGATACGCAGTATTTT
>TRBJ1-5|TRBV6-1|-|-
CASRRGQQGYQPQHF
TGTGCCAGCAGGAGGGGCCAGCAGGGTTATCAGCCCCAGCATTTT
>TRBJ2-6|TRBV27|-|TRBD1
CASSLNQQGVVGANVLTF
TGTGCCAGCAGTTTAAACCAACAGGGGGTAGTTGGGGCCAACGTCCTGACTTTC
>TRBJ1-6|TRBV12-3/TRBV12-4|few|TRBD1
CASSGQGFYNSPLHF
TGTGCCAGCAGTGGACAGGGGTTTTATAATTCACCCCTCCACTTT
>TRBJ1-5|TRBV10-3|-|TRBD1
CAISRDRLNQPQHF
TGTGCCATCAGCCGGGACAGACTCAATCAGCCCCAGCATTTT
>TRBJ2-2|TRBV25-1|many|-
CASSESSFTGELFF
TGTGCCAGCAGTGAATCGTCATTCACCGGGGAGCTGTTTTTT
>TRBJ2-1|TRBV7-8|medium-sized|-
CASSLVPSISEQFF
TGTGCCAGCAGCTTAGTACCCTCAATCAGTGAGCAGTTCTTC
>TRBJ1-3|TRBV18|few|-
CASSPGDHSGNTIYF
TGTGCCAGCTCACCAGGGGATCATTCTGGAAACACCATATATTTT
>TRBJ1-5|TRBV10-2|many|-
CASSDGRGPRPQHF
TGCGCCAGCAGTGATGGAAGGGGCCCTCGGCCCCAGCATTTT
>TRBJ2-1|TRBV20-1|-|TRBD2
CSATPILAGWLNEQFF
TGCAGTGCTACCCCGATACTAGCGGGATGGTTAAATGAGCAGTTCTTC
>TRBJ2-5|TRBV21-1|-|-
CASSFPGQETQYF
TGTGCCAGCAGCTTCCCCGGGCAAGAGACCCAGTACTTC
>TRBJ2-5|TRBV24-1|many|-
CATSDPGTPLQETQYF
TGTGCCACCAGTGACCCAGGGACACCCCTCCAAGAGACCCAGTACTTC
>TRBJ2-2|TRBV2|-|-
CASSESGELFF
TGTGCCAGCAGTGAGTCCGGGGAGCTGTTTTTT
>TRBJ1-1|TRBV12-3/TRBV12-4|-|-
CASSSPWLGHTEAFF
TGTGCCAGCAGTTCCCCCTGGTTAGGCCACACTGAAGCTTTCTTT
>TRBJ2-3|TRBV25-1|-|TRBD2
CASSVGTSVDTQYF
TGTGCCAGCAGTGTGGGGACTAGCGTCGATACGCAGTATTTT
>TRBJ2-2|TRBV18|few|TRBD1
CASSPLGQGSNTGELFF
TGTGCCAGCTCACCGCTGGGACAGGGTTCGAACACCGGGGAGCTGTTTTTT